A single sample gave rise to the 10 T cell receptor beta chains below, sequenced in a study of shared clonotypes between healthy human individuals. This table comes from immunoSEQ multiplex PCR, and its TCRdb copy is limited to in-frame clones, with some not included. Found here are 450,000 to 600,000 clones, 79% of them singletons; the top ten hold about 12%. Sequenced material: PBMCs. All receptors derive from a woman in her forties in good health. Some clones in this sample may be carry-over from other donors' samples.

The V and J genes are TRBV5-5 and TRBJ2-7; perhaps TRBD1 as D (6 bases). This CDR3 region has 12 residues. V shed 4 bases and J shed 4 bases, with 9 bases lying between them. CDR1 is SGHKS, CDR2 YYEKEE, per germline (reference sequence). Written as DNA, the CDR3 is TGTGCCAGCAGCAGGGGGTGGTACGAGCAGTACTTC. This codes for CASSRGWYEQYF.

This clone has a handful of counts. The chain is built from TRBV28 and TRBJ2-7; 8 nucleotides match TRBD2. The CDR3 runs to 17 residues. Germline V CDR1 and CDR2: MDHEN, SYDVKM. V was clipped by 5 bases and J by 0 bases; unmatched bases: 12. CDR3 coding DNA: TGTGCCAGCAGTGGACTAGCCTTACATATAAGCTCCTACGAGCAGTACTTC. It specifies CASSGLALHISSYEQYF.

V is TRBV5-6 and J is TRBJ2-7; D perhaps matches TRBD2 (6 bases). In germline, CDR1 is SGHDT, CDR2 YYEEEE. Deletions cut 2 bases from V and 4 bases from J, with 13 bases between. The CDR3 has 14 residues. Here the CDR3 reads CASSFYGGIYEQYF. The CDR3 bases are TGTGCCAGCAGCTTCTATGGCGGGATATACGAGCAGTACTTC.

The gene calls are TRBV21-1 and TRBJ2-3. TRBV21-1 represents a pseudogene. The CDR3 has 18 residues. The CDR3 reads CASSILPSTISCMDTQYF. Written as DNA, the CDR3 is TGTGCCAGCAGCATCCTCCCCTCGACGATATCGTGCATGGATACGCAGTATTTT.

The gene calls are TRBV6-5 and TRBJ2-7; 9 nucleotides agree with TRBD2. Germline CDR1 and CDR2: MNHEY and SVGAGI. Unmatched junction bases numbered 3, after V lost 4 bases and J lost 2 bases. CDR3 length equals 14 residues. CDR3 protein: CASSWREGPYEQYF. The CDR3 region has the DNA TGTGCCAGCAGTTGGCGGGAGGGTCCCTACGAGCAGTACTTC.

A remark on this clone: Additional DNA sequences in this sample encode the identical CDR3. The chain has TRBV5-6 and TRBJ1-2; a weak D match, TRBD1 (5 bases). This CDR3 is 13 amino acids long. V was pared by 1 base and J by 4 bases, with 8 bases between. CDR1 and CDR2 from the germline V gene are SGHDT and YYEEEE. CDR3 residues: CASSLRGGYGYTF. In DNA, the CDR3 is TGTGCCAGCAGCTTGCGGGGGGGCTATGGCTACACCTTC.

The chain carries TRBV4-1 and TRBJ2-2; the D is unclear. Germline V gene sequence: CDR1 MGHRA, CDR2 YSYEKL. The germline V and J ends were trimmed by 0 bases and 4 bases, with 0 bases remaining between them. The CDR3 has 12 amino acids. This CDR3 is CASSQDTGELFF. The DNA of the CDR3 is TGCGCCAGCAGCCAAGACACCGGGGAGCTGTTTTTT.

This clone has a handful of counts. The rearrangement uses TRBV28 and TRBJ2-6; TRBD2 agrees at 10 bases. The CDR3 totals 18 residues. Germline V gene lookup returns CDR1 MDHEN and CDR2 SYDVKM. The V segment lost 5 bases and the J segment 0 bases; nucleotides outside the gene matches: 7. CDR3 protein: CASSPSLAGDSGANVLTF. The CDR3 bases are TGTGCCAGCAGTCCGTCCCTAGCGGGGGACTCTGGGGCCAACGTCCTGACTTTC.

The chain has TRBV5-4 and TRBJ2-4; D is ambiguous. The germline V gene encodes CDR1 SGHNT and CDR2 YYREEE (reference sequence). CDR3 length: 14 amino acids. V was cut by 3 bases and J by 7 bases, with 14 bases left in between. CDR3 coding DNA: TGTGCCAGCAGCTCCTCGTCCCGGGCGAACATTCAGTACTTC. It yields the protein CASSSSSRANIQYF.

This clone was seen a handful of times. CDR3 loop: CASSFSTGELFF. The CDR3 coding sequence is TGTGCCAGCAGCTTTTCGACCGGGGAGCTGTTTTTT. The chain joins TRBV5-4 to TRBJ2-2; D ambiguous. V was shortened by 2 bases and J by 5 bases, with 4 bases between the two germline ends. CDR3 size: 12 residues. Germline V lookup: CDR1 SGHNT, CDR2 YYREEE (reference sequence).